The entry below gives a single T cell receptor beta chain sequence along with its context. From germline, CDR1 is LNHDA and CDR2 SQIVND (reference sequence). Unmatched junction bases numbered 8, after V lost 6 bases and J lost 7 bases. The CDR3 extends over 15 amino acids. These data belong to a study of blood T cell repertoires in COVID-19. The table came from immunoSEQ multiplex PCR; TCRdb's copy has only in-frame clones and leaves some out. The table includes 150,000 to 200,000 clones, 88% detected once. Sequenced: peripheral blood. The TCR originated in a man between 35 and 55 years old with active or convalescent COVID-19. The V and J genes are TRBV19 and TRBJ2-1, with 11 bases lining up with TRBD2. In DNA form, the CDR3 reads TGTGCCAGTAGGCATAGCGGGGGGGCCTTTAATGAGCAGTTCTTC. Encoded protein: CASRHSGGAFNEQFF.